This T cell receptor beta chain was profiled in a study of vaccination and CD4 T cells after COVID-19. Study as a whole: Typically, post-vaccine samples were obtained a median approximately 72 days after dose two, within a range of 14 to 241.

To note about this clonotype: Its specificity is not known.

J was trimmed by 11 bases and V by 0 bases; bases with no gene match: 17. Germline lookup yields CDR1 KGHDR and CDR2 SFDVKD. This CDR3 spans 17 amino acids. With the Oncomine TCR Beta short-read assay, DNA from cultured CD4+ T cells was sequenced. TCRdb ran MiXCR on the PCR reads and lists one entry per CDR3 protein. The sample gives about 11,000 distinct CDR3 sequences, about 64% of which show up once; 14% to 15% is in the top ten. Treatment given: roughly ten-day PBMC culture with coronavirus spike peptide pools or control peptides (ViraFEST assay). This chain connects TRBV24-1 to TRBJ1-2, with TRBD1 matching 7 bases. This TCR came from a human donor who had recovered from COVID-19. Source material: CD4+ T cells from blood, cultured in vitro. CDR3 nucleotide sequence: TGTGCCACCAGTGATTTGCGGTTTTTAGACAGGGAGTGTCGATACACCTTC. Its protein is CATSDLRFLDRECRYTF.